A single sample is the source of the 29 T cell receptor beta chains below, sequenced in a study of graft-versus-host responses after intestinal transplantation. Which antigens these TCRs recognize remains unknown. Sequencing was performed with immunoSEQ multiplex PCR; in TCRdb, only in-frame clones are kept and a portion is missing. Of 35,000 to 45,000 clones in the sample, approximately 94% were seen once. Material: unstimulated CD4+ T cells sorted from spleen or lymph node cells, obtained before transplant. The receptor set was obtained from a human donor who was the organ donor for an intestinal transplant.

This chain connects TRBV6-1 to TRBJ2-3; 7 bases are a match to TRBD1. Germline trimming cut 7 bases from V and 2 bases from J; bases unmatched to any gene: 6. The CDR3 is 14 amino acids. In germline, CDR1 is MNHNS, CDR2 SASEGT. The CDR3 loop reads CASKTGTDTDTQYF. The CDR3 nucleotides read TGTGCCAGCAAGACCGGGACAGACACAGATACGCAGTATTTT.

The V and J genes are TRBV7-6 and TRBJ2-7, with D possibly being TRBD1 (6 bases). CDR1 and CDR2 (germline): SGHVS, FNYEAQ. The CDR3 extends over 15 amino acids. Deletions cut 5 bases from V and 0 bases from J, with 14 bases between. The CDR3 here is CASSLHGTHSYEQYF. In DNA form, the CDR3 reads TGTGCCAGCAGCCTACACGGGACACACTCCTACGAGCAGTACTTC. The full variable domain, with the rest looked up from reference TRBV7-6 and TRBJ2-7, is GAGVSQSPRYKVTKRGQDVALRCDPISGHVSLYWYRQALGQGPEFLTYFNYEAQQDKSGLPNDRFSAERPEGSISTLTIQRTEQRDSAMYRCASSLHGTHSYEQYFGPGTRLTVT.

The CDR3 DNA reads TGCGCCAGCAGGGTTGGATCAGGGGAGACCCAGTACTTC. As protein: CASRVGSGETQYF. V and J are TRBV5-1 and TRBJ2-5; D possibly corresponds to TRBD1 (5 bases). Germline values: CDR1 SGHRS, CDR2 YFSETQ. V lost 5 bases, J lost 5 bases, and 13 bases lay in between. The length of the CDR3 is 13 residues. Full variable domain (missing parts from reference TRBV5-1 and TRBJ2-5): KAGVTQTPRYLIKTRGQQVTLSCSPISGHRSVSWYQQTPGQGLQFLFEYFSETQRNKGNFPGRFSGRQFSNSRSEMNVSTLELGDSALYLCASRVGSGETQYFGPGTRLLVL.

The chain joins TRBV27 to TRBJ2-3; 9 bases map to TRBD1. The CDR3 is made up of 15 amino acids. Germline V lookup: CDR1 MNHEY, CDR2 SMNVEV (reference sequence). The V segment lost 6 bases and the J segment 2 bases; nucleotides outside the gene matches: 6. CDR3 amino acids: CASRMRTGDTDTQYF. Here the CDR3 DNA reads TGTGCCAGCAGAATGCGGACAGGGGACACAGATACGCAGTATTTT.

The chain couples TRBV7-2 to TRBJ2-3, with TRBD2 matching over 7 bases. Per germline, CDR1 SGHTA and CDR2 FQGNSA. The CDR3 contains 14 residues. J was trimmed by 8 bases and V by 4 bases; bases with no gene match: 9. CDR3 residues: CASSWRGTESTQYF. CDR3 DNA: TGTGCCAGCAGCTGGCGGGGGACCGAGAGTACGCAGTATTTT.

This chain joins TRBV28 and TRBJ2-1; D unclear. The ends were cut back, 2 bases at V and 9 bases at J, with 11 bases in the middle. CDR3 size: 13 residues. Germline V gene data show CDR1 as MDHEN and CDR2 as SYDVKM. The CDR3 is CASSLGARLEQFF. The CDR3 DNA follows: TGTGCCAGCAGTTTAGGCGCCCGACTTGAGCAGTTCTTC.

The chain has TRBV6-5 and TRBJ2-2, with 7 bases identical to TRBD1. Germline trimming cut 0 bases from V and 4 bases from J; bases unmatched to any gene: 2. The CDR3 extends over 15 amino acids. Germline values: CDR1 MNHEY, CDR2 SVGAGI. The CDR3 loop reads CASSYSTGLTGELFF. CDR3 sequence (DNA): TGTGCCAGCAGTTACTCGACAGGGCTCACCGGGGAGCTGTTTTTT.

This chain connects TRBV11-3 to TRBJ2-7, with D hard to call. Trimming took off 1 base at V and 0 bases at J, with 4 bases between the two ends. Germline V gene data show CDR1 as SGHNT and CDR2 as YENEEA. The length of the CDR3 is 13 residues. For the CDR3, the DNA is TGTGCCAGCAGCTTAGCGGGCTCCTACGAGCAGTACTTC. Translation: CASSLAGSYEQYF.

V usage is TRBV7-9 and J usage is TRBJ2-7, with 9 bases identical to TRBD1. The length of the CDR3 is 15 residues. The germline CDR1 and CDR2 sequences are SEHNR and FQNEAQ (reference sequence). V trimming: 5 bases; J trimming: 1 base; junction bases outside the gene matches: 6. The CDR3 reads CASSQQGAGSYEQYF. Here the CDR3 DNA reads TGTGCCAGCAGCCAACAGGGGGCGGGTTCCTACGAGCAGTACTTC.

The V and J genes are TRBV6-5 and TRBJ1-5, with 8 nucleotides matching TRBD1. Germline-derived CDR1 and CDR2 are MNHEY and SVGAGI. V shed 5 bases and J 0 bases; nucleotides not matched to a gene: 0. The CDR3 spans 14 residues. The chain's CDR3 is CASSDRGSNQPQHF. CDR3 nucleotide sequence: TGTGCCAGCAGTGACAGGGGTAGCAATCAGCCCCAGCATTTT.

The gene calls are TRBV6-5 and TRBJ1-2; weak D call: TRBD1 (6 bases). The CDR3 loop spans 13 amino acids. V shed 1 base and J shed 7 bases, with 10 bases lying between them. CDR1 and CDR2 (germline): MNHEY, SVGAGI. CDR3 amino acids: CASSYWGGRGYTF. The CDR3 nucleotides are TGTGCCAGCAGTTACTGGGGGGGCCGTGGCTACACCTTC.

This sequence joins TRBV11-2 and TRBJ2-4; TRBD2 matches at 8 bases. CDR3 length equals 18 residues. V trimming: 5 bases; J trimming: 0 bases; junction bases outside the gene matches: 12. CDR1 and CDR2 (germline): SGHAT, FQNNGV. The CDR3 region has the DNA TGTGCCAGCAGCGCTAGATCGACGGGGGGGATAGCCAAAAACATTCAGTACTTC. As protein: CASSARSTGGIAKNIQYF.

This rearrangement joins TRBV5-1 to TRBJ2-3; TRBD2 matches 7 bases. V was pared by 4 bases and J by 4 bases, with 6 bases of the junction left unmatched. The germline gives CDR1 SGHRS, CDR2 YFSETQ. CDR3 length equals 14 residues. The CDR3 spells CASSRGGEADTQYF. The CDR3 DNA sequence: TGCGCCAGCAGCCGGGGAGGGGAGGCAGATACGCAGTATTTT.

The V gene is TRBV5-1, the J gene TRBJ2-7, with 12 positions matching TRBD1. Germline V gene lookup returns CDR1 SGHRS and CDR2 YFSETQ. The trim removed 5 bases at V and 6 bases at J, leaving 6 bases unmatched. The length of the CDR3 is 14 residues. The CDR3 nucleotides read TGCGCCAGCAGTTGGGACAGGGGGCTGGGCGAGCAGTACTTC. As protein: CASSWDRGLGEQYF.

Of note for this clone: In the same sample, other DNA sequences code for this CDR3. This rearrangement joins TRBV20-1 to TRBJ1-5; D gene ambiguous. The ends were cut back, 1 base at V and 4 bases at J, with 2 bases in the middle. Germline V gene sequence: CDR1 DFQATT, CDR2 SNEGSKA (reference sequence). The CDR3 covers 11 residues. This chain's CDR3 is CSARGNQPQHF. The CDR3 bases are TGCAGTGCTAGAGGTAATCAGCCCCAGCATTTT.

The rearrangement links TRBV4-1 to TRBJ2-2; 9 nucleotides match TRBD2. The V segment lost 6 bases and the J segment 4 bases; nucleotides outside the gene matches: 3. CDR3 size: 14 residues. The germline gives CDR1 MGHRA, CDR2 YSYEKL. The CDR3: CASRSSGVTGELFF. The CDR3 nucleotides read TGCGCCAGCAGGTCTAGCGGGGTCACCGGGGAGCTGTTTTTT.

The chain is built from TRBV6-5 and TRBJ2-7; weak D call: TRBD1 (5 bases). Germline-derived CDR1 and CDR2 are MNHEY and SVGAGI. The CDR3 has 12 residues. Trimming removed 4 bases at V and 2 bases at J, with 6 bases between. CDR3 residues: CASSLDTYEQYF. CDR3 bases: TGTGCCAGCAGTTTGGACACCTACGAGCAGTACTTC.

This clone has just a few counts. CDR3 sequence reads: CASSPKAWTHGNTIYF. CDR3 in DNA: TGTGCCAGCAGCCCTAAAGCTTGGACACATGGAAACACCATATATTTT. The chain combines TRBV11-2 with TRBJ1-3; TRBD1 is a possible D gene (5 bases). Germline CDR1 is SGHAT and CDR2 is FQNNGV. V shed 5 bases and J shed 3 bases, with 17 bases lying between them. The CDR3 contains 16 residues. The full variable domain, completed using reference TRBV11-2 and TRBJ1-3, is EAGVAQSPRYKIIEKRQSVAFWCNPISGHATLYWYQQILGQGPKLLIQFQNNGVVDDSQLPKDRFSAERLKGVDSTLKIQPAKLEDSAVYLCASSPKAWTHGNTIYFGEGSWLTVV.

The gene calls are TRBV5-4 and TRBJ1-2; 9 bases fit TRBD1. V lost 4 bases to trimming and J lost 2 bases; unmatched junction nucleotides: 6. CDR3 length: 15 amino acids. The germline V gene encodes CDR1 SGHNT and CDR2 YYREEE (reference sequence). The CDR3 loop reads CASSPNRGRNYGYTF. The DNA of the CDR3 is TGTGCCAGCAGCCCAAACAGGGGGCGCAACTATGGCTACACCTTC.

This chain links TRBV5-6 with TRBJ1-6; tentative D call: TRBD1 (5 bases). Germline values: CDR1 SGHDT, CDR2 YYEEEE. V lost 1 base and J lost 0, with 14 bases in between. The CDR3 covers 18 residues. Here the CDR3 reads CASSLTGPLSSYNSPLHF. For the CDR3, the DNA is TGTGCCAGCAGCTTGACAGGTCCCCTTAGCTCCTATAATTCACCCCTCCACTTT.

V is TRBV5-8 and J is TRBJ2-1; tentatively, D is TRBD2 (6 bases). This CDR3 region has 16 residues. V shed 3 bases and J shed 2 bases, with 15 bases lying between them. Germline V gene lookup returns CDR1 SGHTS and CDR2 YDEGEE. The CDR3 sequence is CASSSVRDLTYNEQFF. In nucleotides, the CDR3 is TGTGCCAGCAGCTCAGTCCGGGACTTAACCTACAATGAGCAGTTCTTC.

In nucleotides, the CDR3 is TGTGCCAGTAGTATAGTAAGGGGGGCCGGGGAGCTGTTTTTT. Residues: CASSIVRGAGELFF. The rearrangement links TRBV19 to TRBJ2-2; D may be TRBD1 or TRBD2 (6 bases each). The CDR3 extends over 14 amino acids. The germline V and J ends were trimmed by 1 base and 6 bases, with 9 bases remaining between them. The germline gives CDR1 LNHDA, CDR2 SQIVND (reference sequence).

CDR3 residues: CASSADAGTTTDTQYF. The CDR3 DNA reads as TGTGCCAGCAGCGCCGACGCCGGGACTACCACAGATACGCAGTATTTT. This chain uses TRBV9 with TRBJ2-3, with 7 bases that match TRBD2. Trimming cost V 3 bases and J 2 bases; bases outside gene matches: 9. Germline V lookup: CDR1 SGDLS, CDR2 YYNGEE. The CDR3 contains 16 residues. Based on the CDR3 plus reference TRBV9 and TRBJ2-3, the full variable domain is DSGVTQTPKHLITATGQRVTLRCSPRSGDLSVYWYQQSLDQGLQFLIQYYNGEERAKGNILERFSAQQFPDLHSELNLSSLELGDSALYFCASSADAGTTTDTQYFGPGTRLTVL.

The genes are TRBV10-3 and TRBJ2-5, with a tentative D call TRBD1 (6 bases). The last part of the DNA fits TRBJ2-7 better; the J call may be wrong. This CDR3 has 12 residues. The germline CDR1 and CDR2 sequences are ENHRY and SYGVKD. The CDR3 spells CAIRTAAYEQYF. CDR3 DNA: TGTGCCATCCGGACAGCCGCCTACGAGCAGTACTTC.

The chain couples TRBV6-5 to TRBJ1-2; D call uncertain. The CDR3 contains 12 residues. V was pared by 6 bases and J by 8 bases, with 13 bases between. Per germline, CDR1 MNHEY and CDR2 SVGAGI. CDR3 loop: CASSPVGNGYTF. CDR3 coding DNA: TGTGCCAGCAGCCCTGTGGGGAACGGCTACACCTTC.

The CDR3 DNA reads as TGCGCCAGCAGCCAAGTCACAGGGGGCAATGACTATGGCTACACCTTC. Translated, it gives CASSQVTGGNDYGYTF. The chain employs TRBV4-1 and TRBJ1-2; 9 nucleotides agree with TRBD1. Germline-derived CDR1 and CDR2 are MGHRA and YSYEKL. There are 16 residues in the CDR3. Trimming removed 1 base from V and 3 bases from J; junction bases left unmatched: 6.

The chain carries TRBV18 and TRBJ2-1; D is perhaps TRBD1 (6 bases). The CDR3 has 13 residues. Per the germline V gene, CDR1 is KGHSH and CDR2 is LQKENI. The V end was cut by 5 bases, the J end by 10 bases, with 15 bases between. Here the CDR3 reads CASSLGQTSEQFF. CDR3 bases: TGTGCCAGCTCATTGGGACAAACTTCGGAGCAGTTCTTC.

This rearrangement joins TRBV30 to TRBJ2-7; 11 positions match TRBD2. The CDR3 runs 13 residues. The V gene end was trimmed by 3 bases and the J gene end by 4 bases; junction bases not matched to a gene: 2. Germline CDR1 reads GTSNPN; CDR2 reads SVGIG (reference sequence). CDR3 DNA: TGTGCCTGGAGGCCTAGCGGGGGGTACGAGCAGTACTTC. This gives the protein CAWRPSGGYEQYF. The variable domain in full, with the rest retrieved from reference TRBV30 and TRBJ2-7, is SQTIHQWPATLVQPVGSPLSLECTVEGTSNPNLYWYRQAAGRGLQLLFYSVGIGQISSEVPQNLSASRPQDRQFILSSKKLLLSDSGFYLCAWRPSGGYEQYFGPGTRLTVT.

This chain uses TRBV9 with TRBJ2-1; D uncertain. Germline CDR1 and CDR2: SGDLS and YYNGEE. V lost 0 bases and J lost 6, with 7 bases in between. The CDR3 length is 13 residues. DNA of the CDR3: TGTGCCAGCAGCGTAGGAACGGGCAATGAGCAGTTCTTC. This translates into CASSVGTGNEQFF.